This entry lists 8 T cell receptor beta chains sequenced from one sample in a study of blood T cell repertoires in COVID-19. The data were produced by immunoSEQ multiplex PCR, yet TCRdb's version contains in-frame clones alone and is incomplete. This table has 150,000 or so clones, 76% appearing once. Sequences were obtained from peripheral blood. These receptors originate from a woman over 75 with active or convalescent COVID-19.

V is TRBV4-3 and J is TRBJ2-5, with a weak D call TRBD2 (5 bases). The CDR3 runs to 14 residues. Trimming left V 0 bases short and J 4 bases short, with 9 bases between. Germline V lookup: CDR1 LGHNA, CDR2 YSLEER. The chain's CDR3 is CASSQEVRGETQYF. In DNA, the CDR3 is TGCGCCAGCAGCCAAGAGGTCCGGGGAGAGACCCAGTACTTC.

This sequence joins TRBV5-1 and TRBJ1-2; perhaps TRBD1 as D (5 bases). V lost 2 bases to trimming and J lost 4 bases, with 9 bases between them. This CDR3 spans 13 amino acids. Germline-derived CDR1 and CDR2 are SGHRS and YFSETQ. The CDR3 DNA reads TGCGCCAGCAGCTTAATAGACAGCTATGGCTACACCTTC. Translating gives CASSLIDSYGYTF. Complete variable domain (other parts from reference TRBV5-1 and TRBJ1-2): KAGVTQTPRYLIKTRGQQVTLSCSPISGHRSVSWYQQTPGQGLQFLFEYFSETQRNKGNFPGRFSGRQFSNSRSEMNVSTLELGDSALYLCASSLIDSYGYTFGSGTRLTVV.

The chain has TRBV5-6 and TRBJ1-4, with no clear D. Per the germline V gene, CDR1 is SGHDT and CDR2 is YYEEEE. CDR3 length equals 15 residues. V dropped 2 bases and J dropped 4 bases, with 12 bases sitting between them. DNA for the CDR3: TGTGCCAGCAGCTTCATCGAGGCGGGTAATGAAAAACTGTTTTTT. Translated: CASSFIEAGNEKLFF.

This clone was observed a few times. In DNA, the CDR3 is TGCAGTGCTAGTATTCCAGACATGAACACTGAAGCTTTCTTT. Encoded protein: CSASIPDMNTEAFF. This chain uses TRBV20-1 with TRBJ1-1; D is unclear. The CDR3 consists of 14 residues. Per germline, CDR1 DFQATT and CDR2 SNEGSKA (reference sequence). Trimming removed 3 bases from V and 0 bases from J, with 11 bases in between.

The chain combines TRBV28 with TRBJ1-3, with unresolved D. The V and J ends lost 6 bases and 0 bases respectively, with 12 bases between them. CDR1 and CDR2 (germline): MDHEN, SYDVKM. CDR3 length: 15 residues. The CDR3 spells CASRRYHPSGNTIYF. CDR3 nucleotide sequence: TGTGCCAGCAGGCGCTATCATCCCTCTGGAAACACCATATATTTT.

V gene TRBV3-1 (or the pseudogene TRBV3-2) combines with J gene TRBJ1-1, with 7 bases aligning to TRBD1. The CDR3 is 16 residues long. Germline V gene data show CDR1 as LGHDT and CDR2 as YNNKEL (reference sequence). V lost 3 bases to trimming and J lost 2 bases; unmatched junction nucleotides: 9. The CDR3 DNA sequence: TGTGCCAGCAGCCACGCGGGACAGTCTAGAAACACTGAAGCTTTCTTT. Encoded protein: CASSHAGQSRNTEAFF.

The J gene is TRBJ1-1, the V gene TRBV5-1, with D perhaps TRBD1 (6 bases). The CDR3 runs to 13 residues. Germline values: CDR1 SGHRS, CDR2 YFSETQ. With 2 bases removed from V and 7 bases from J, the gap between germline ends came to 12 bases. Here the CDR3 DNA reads TGCGCCAGCAGCTTACAGGGAGGGAGTGAAGCTTTCTTT. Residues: CASSLQGGSEAFF. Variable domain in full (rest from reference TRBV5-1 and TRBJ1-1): KAGVTQTPRYLIKTRGQQVTLSCSPISGHRSVSWYQQTPGQGLQFLFEYFSETQRNKGNFPGRFSGRQFSNSRSEMNVSTLELGDSALYLCASSLQGGSEAFFGQGTRLTVV.

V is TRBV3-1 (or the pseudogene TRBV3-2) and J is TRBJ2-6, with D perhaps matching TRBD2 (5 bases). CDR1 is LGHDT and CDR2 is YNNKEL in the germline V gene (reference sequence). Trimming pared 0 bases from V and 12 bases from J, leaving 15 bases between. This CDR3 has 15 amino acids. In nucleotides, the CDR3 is TGTGCCAGCAGCCAAGATCCGAGGCGGGTCAGCGTCCTGACTTTC. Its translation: CASSQDPRRVSVLTF.